The text below deals with one T cell receptor beta chain. There is no known antigen for this receptor. The sample holds no much larger clone one base away, and base qualities are not on file. The data were taken from a study of long-term antiretroviral therapy in people with HIV (dated by TCRdb to the early 2020s). Study-wide context: The earliest samples were collected about a decade before the 2015 WHO recommendation for immediate ART, when ART was typically delayed until CD4 counts fell. A retrospective serial study tested whether ART initiation and durable HIV suppression were associated with changes in peripheral blood TRB repertoire composition and diversity. A total of fewer than 250 cryopreserved PBMC samples came from roughly 30 adults with confirmed HIV infection and were collected serially over a mean of about 6 years (range 1-12). Of the approximately 30 participants with HIV, 10 to 11 were female. No cross-contamination during QIAcube processing turned up in test extractions that ran a monoclonal T-cell line alongside 25 to 35 polyclonal samples.

The immunoSEQ hsTCRB v3.0 assay was used at survey level resolution for TRB variable region sequencing. The targeted TRB sequencing depth was about 40,000-50,000 T-cell genomes per sample. Pooled TRB libraries were sequenced on an Illumina MiSeq with a v3 150-cycle kit. On the study's bioinformatics: Repertoire analysis ran in R within a reproducible Nextflow workflow covering QC, data transformation and analysis. Custom analyses were implemented in LymphoSeq2, an R package for AIRR-Seq data exploration. After excluding a few samples that yielded fewer than 5000 total TRB sequences, approximately 170 HIV repertoires remained for analysis. Among the 200 or so HIV repertoires that were kept, approximately 61 were collected before ART initiation and more than 120 were collected after ART initiation. Each repertoire was downsampled to 5000 TRB nucleotide sequences, and summary statistics were averaged across 100 downsampling iterations. Only TRB sequences with CDR3 regions of at least seven amino acids were retained for analysis. Two measures captured diversity: a Shannon entropy-derived clonality score and the Gini coefficient. In repertoire networks, the top 5000 CDR3 amino acid sequences were linked whenever an edit distance of one separated two sequences. For TRB CDR3 amino acid sequences, antigen specificity groups and MHC restriction were predicted with GLIPH2. CDR3 amino acid sequences were matched against VDJdb and McPAS-TCR to flag known CMV, EBV, HIV or tissue antigen associations. Pre-ART, post-ART and control groups were compared with Wilcoxon signed-rank tests and Holm-Bonferroni correction. TCRdb took over this immuneACCESS table, retaining in-frame rearrangements with V and J assigned. Such tables are incomplete; in checked studies, under half of the missing clones stem from an unresolved V gene, and the remainder is unexplained. V and J calls and clone size come straight from that table; D and trimming were deduced from the DNA. A total of roughly 10,000 clones appear in this sample, 65% to 85% of them only once. Around 18% of the sample comes from the top ten.

Inclusion was restricted to participants for whom at least one PBMC sample before ART initiation and at least two post-ART samples were available. All participants with HIV were treated in the United States of America. Before DNA extraction, cryopreserved samples of 1-10 million PBMC were thawed and washed. At the time of the earliest PBMC sample, participants with HIV were aged between roughly 23 and 60 years. Each participant contributed PBMC samples from 1-4 timepoints before ART initiation and 2-8 timepoints after ART initiation, with a median of 7 samples. For every participant, serial HIV viral load, CD4+ T-cell count, ART history and demographic data were obtained. Using a Qiagen kit on a QIAcube, genomic DNA was extracted from unsorted PBMC, with samples processed in batches of 12. The CDR3 covers 16 residues, taking in both the cysteine and the phenylalanine. Only the CDR3 portion is preserved as DNA: 48 bases, with reading frame beginning at the first base. Via the germline V gene (reference sequence), CDR1 is MNHEY and CDR2 SMNVEV. Ends trimmed: V by 3 bases, J by 4 bases; bases unmatched to a gene: 8.

The research as a whole found: Unsorted PBMC were profiled instead of sorted CD4+ and CD8+ T cells because pre-ART samples had limited cell numbers. The repertoire was dominated across all time points by expanded TRB clones identified before ART initiation, although this dominance was seen to fluctuate and to decrease in many PLHIV after ART. Because PBMC availability was limited, only the TCR beta chain was sequenced, with no alpha chain pairing. CDR3 length ranges in HIV repertoires were narrower than in controls, and network structure suggested an antigen-experienced repertoire with only a slight naive shift after ART. ART initiation was associated with a significant increase in TRB diversity, but diversity stayed significantly below transplant donor controls even after long-term ART. Inferences about post-ART repertoire changes were limited because no data were available on ART adherence, viral resistance or therapy changes. The samples were dated from about 2004 to 2017, and the ART regimens that were used may be less effective than current ART regimens.

The source was unsorted PBMCs, collected 1.8 years after starting antiretroviral therapy. The chain is assembled from TRBV27 and TRBJ1-4, and 7 junction bases match TRBD1. The TCR sequence derives from a man aged 35 to 55 with HIV. The CDR3 protein sequence reads: CASSFEGARGNEKLFF. The DNA reads as follows: TGTGCCAGCAGTTTCGAGGGGGCGCGGGGTAATGAAAAACTGTTTTTT.